The 21 T cell receptor beta chains in this list originate from one sample, sequenced in a study of blood T cell repertoires in COVID-19. The protocol was immunoSEQ multiplex PCR, while the TCRdb copy is restricted to in-frame clones and leaves out a portion. The data show about 400,000 clones, with roughly 91% seen just once and 1.5% to 2% held by the top ten. Sequenced material: PBMCs or T cells enriched from blood (not recorded which). The receptors stem from a woman under 40 who had recovered from COVID-19.

V usage is TRBV7-9 and J usage is TRBJ1-1, with D hard to call. Trimming took off 3 bases at V and 1 base at J, with 6 bases between the two ends. Germline V CDR1 and CDR2: SEHNR, FQNEAQ (reference sequence). The CDR3 loop spans 13 amino acids. The CDR3 spells CASSFSANTEAFF. Written as DNA, the CDR3 is TGTGCCAGCAGCTTTAGCGCGAACACTGAAGCTTTCTTT.

The CDR3 region has the DNA TGTGCCAGCAGTCGGACGACTACTTCGGATACGCAGTATTTT. Amino acids: CASSRTTTSDTQYF. V gene TRBV6-2 or TRBV6-3 combines with J gene TRBJ2-3; weak D call: TRBD2 (5 bases). CDR1 is MNHEY, CDR2 SVGEGT, per germline. The CDR3 has 14 residues. The V and J ends lost 5 bases and 6 bases respectively, with 15 bases between them.

The chain couples TRBV6-5 to TRBJ1-4; TRBD1 matches at 10 bases. The J segment lost 4 bases and the V segment lost 5 bases, leaving 4 bases of the junction unmatched. Per germline, CDR1 MNHEY and CDR2 SVGAGI. The CDR3 runs 15 residues. CDR3 sequence reads: CASSIWTGGNEKLFF. The CDR3 DNA reads as TGTGCCAGCAGTATCTGGACAGGGGGTAATGAAAAACTGTTTTTT.

V gene TRBV27 combines with J gene TRBJ2-1; 7 nucleotides agree with TRBD2. CDR1 is MNHEY and CDR2 is SMNVEV in the germline V gene (reference sequence). This CDR3 spans 16 amino acids. V shed 5 bases, J shed 5 bases, and the junction held 12 bases outside the gene matches. As DNA, the CDR3 is TGTGCCAGCAGTCCCCCGCGGGGGAGGAACCACAATGAGCAGTTCTTC. This gives the protein CASSPPRGRNHNEQFF.

This sequence joins TRBV28 and TRBJ2-1; 8 nucleotides line up with TRBD1. CDR1 is MDHEN and CDR2 is SYDVKM in the germline V gene. V was pared by 1 base and J by 7 bases, with 6 bases of the junction left unmatched. This CDR3 region has 15 residues. In DNA, the CDR3 is TGTGCCAGCAGTTTATCTTGGCAGGGGGCAAATGAGCAGTTCTTC. Translation: CASSLSWQGANEQFF.

The rearrangement uses TRBV5-4 and TRBJ1-3; possible D gene TRBD1, 6 bases. This CDR3 spans 14 amino acids. V dropped 2 bases and J dropped 1 base, with 7 bases sitting between them. Germline values: CDR1 SGHNT, CDR2 YYREEE (reference sequence). The CDR3 nucleotides read TGTGCCAGCAGCTTCGGACAGTCTGGAAACACCATATATTTT. Protein sequence: CASSFGQSGNTIYF.

The V call is TRBV5-1, the J call TRBJ1-6; possible D gene TRBD1, 5 bases. Germline CDR1 is SGHRS and CDR2 is YFSETQ. Trimming took 0 bases from V and 7 from J, leaving 8 bases between them. The CDR3 runs to 14 residues. The CDR3 sequence is CASSLARGNSPLHF. The CDR3 DNA reads as TGCGCCAGCAGCTTGGCCCGGGGGAATTCACCCCTCCACTTT.

The chain has TRBV9 and TRBJ1-2; 8 bases line up with TRBD1. J gave up 4 bases and V 0 bases, and 5 bases lay outside the gene matches. Germline CDR1 and CDR2: SGDLS and YYNGEE. The CDR3 has 15 residues. The chain's CDR3 is CASSVGDRGGYGYTF. For the CDR3, the DNA is TGTGCCAGCAGCGTAGGCGACAGGGGTGGCTATGGCTACACCTTC.

This clone was observed a few times. This rearrangement joins TRBV7-2 to TRBJ2-7; 8 positions match TRBD2. V was pared by 4 bases and J by 3 bases, with 5 bases of the junction left unmatched. The CDR3 contains 14 residues. The germline V gene has CDR1 SGHTA and CDR2 FQGNSA. In DNA, the CDR3 is TGTGCCAGCAGCTCCAGCGGGAGTTTCTACGAGCAGTACTTC. Translation: CASSSSGSFYEQYF. The full variable domain, with the rest looked up from reference TRBV7-2 and TRBJ2-7, is GAGVSQSPSNKVTEKGKDVELRCDPISGHTALYWYRQSLGQGLEFLIYFQGNSAPDKSGLPSDRFSAERTGGSVSTLTIQRTQQEDSAVYLCASSSSGSFYEQYFGPGTRLTVT.

In its sample, this clone was seen once. This chain links TRBV19 with TRBJ1-2; 7 bases are a match to TRBD1. J gave up 2 bases and V 5 bases, and 2 bases lay outside the gene matches. The CDR3 consists of 13 residues. The germline CDR1 and CDR2 sequences are LNHDA and SQIVND (reference sequence). The chain's CDR3 is CASSFRGNYGYTF. The CDR3 DNA follows: TGTGCCAGTAGTTTCAGGGGGAACTATGGCTACACCTTC.

This chain joins TRBV11-2 and TRBJ2-3; 7 positions match TRBD2. The CDR3 loop spans 17 amino acids. Germline V gene lookup returns CDR1 SGHAT and CDR2 FQNNGV. V gave up 5 bases and J gave up 0 bases; unmatched junction bases: 11. The DNA for the CDR3 is TGTGCCAGCAGCCGGCTCCGGGCTAGCGGAAGCACAGATACGCAGTATTTT. This gives the protein CASSRLRASGSTDTQYF. Full variable domain (missing parts from reference TRBV11-2 and TRBJ2-3): EAGVAQSPRYKIIEKRQSVAFWCNPISGHATLYWYQQILGQGPKLLIQFQNNGVVDDSQLPKDRFSAERLKGVDSTLKIQPAKLEDSAVYLCASSRLRASGSTDTQYFGPGTRLTVL.

The chain joins TRBV7-2 to TRBJ2-1; TRBD2 might be the D (6 bases). CDR1 is SGHTA, CDR2 FQGNSA, per germline. Trimming stripped 5 bases from V and 7 bases from J, with 18 bases between. This CDR3 comprises 15 residues. The CDR3 loop is CASSLSGTPLNEQFF. The DNA of the CDR3 is TGTGCCAGCAGCCTTTCCGGGACTCCCTTAAATGAGCAGTTCTTC. The whole variable domain, filled in from reference TRBV7-2 and TRBJ2-1, reads GAGVSQSPSNKVTEKGKDVELRCDPISGHTALYWYRQSLGQGLEFLIYFQGNSAPDKSGLPSDRFSAERTGGSVSTLTIQRTQQEDSAVYLCASSLSGTPLNEQFFGPGTRLTVL.

This chain joins TRBV7-9 and TRBJ1-4; a possible D gene is TRBD1 (5 bases). The V gene's germline CDR1 is SEHNR and CDR2 FQNEAQ (reference sequence). There are 17 residues in the CDR3. The V gene lost 1 base and the J gene lost 5 bases, with 17 bases spanning the gap. This CDR3 is CASSLVRRQKENEKLFF. The CDR3 coding sequence is TGTGCCAGCAGCTTAGTCCGAAGACAGAAAGAAAATGAAAAACTGTTTTTT.

This sequence joins TRBV15 and TRBJ1-1; 7 positions agree with TRBD1. Germline V gene sequence: CDR1 LNHNV, CDR2 YYDKDF (reference sequence). Trimming at V came to 3 bases and at J to 0 bases, leaving 10 bases not matched to a gene. The CDR3 contains 17 residues. CDR3: CATSRLGRGLMNTEAFF. The CDR3 DNA follows: TGTGCCACCAGCAGGCTAGGAAGGGGGCTTATGAACACTGAAGCTTTCTTT.

This clone appeared once. The chain carries TRBV18 and TRBJ1-1; TRBD1 agrees at 7 bases. Unmatched junction bases numbered 11, after V lost 0 bases and J lost 1 base. CDR3 length: 18 residues. Germline V lookup: CDR1 KGHSH, CDR2 LQKENI. CDR3 residues: CASSPPSGVPGGNTEAFF. The CDR3 bases are TGTGCCAGCTCACCACCGTCGGGCGTCCCAGGGGGGAACACTGAAGCTTTCTTT. Together with reference TRBV18 and TRBJ1-1, the CDR3 gives the full variable domain: NAGVMQNPRHLVRRRGQEARLRCSPMKGHSHVYWYRQLPEEGLKFMVYLQKENIIDESGMPKERFSAEFPKEGPSILRIQQVVRGDSAAYFCASSPPSGVPGGNTEAFFGQGTRLTVV.

CDR3 region: CASSLGGQGVQPQHF. The CDR3 bases are TGTGCCAGCAGTTTAGGGGGACAGGGGGTCCAGCCCCAGCATTTT. The chain carries TRBV28 and TRBJ1-5; TRBD1 matches at 11 bases. CDR1 and CDR2 (germline): MDHEN, SYDVKM. Trimming at V came to 2 bases and at J to 7 bases, leaving 4 bases not matched to a gene. CDR3 length: 15 residues.

V is TRBV14 and J is TRBJ2-5; D may be TRBD2 (5 bases). Trimming removed 1 base from V and 0 bases from J, with 12 bases in between. The CDR3 sequence is 16 residues long. Germline-derived CDR1 and CDR2 are SGHDN and FVKESK. CDR3 sequence reads: CASSQAGLDDQETQYF. Written as DNA, the CDR3 is TGTGCCAGCAGCCAAGCAGGACTGGACGACCAAGAGACCCAGTACTTC.

The genes are TRBV9 and TRBJ2-3; 16 bases agree with TRBD2. This CDR3 has 17 residues. CDR1 is SGDLS and CDR2 is YYNGEE in the germline V gene. J was trimmed by 4 bases and V by 10 bases; bases with no gene match: 12. CDR3: CAGPGTSGRALADTQYF. As DNA, the CDR3 is TGTGCCGGGCCCGGGACTAGCGGGAGGGCTTTGGCAGATACGCAGTATTTT.

This clone was detected once. V and J are TRBV2 and TRBJ1-6; perhaps TRBD1 as D (6 bases). The germline V gene encodes CDR1 SNHLY and CDR2 FYNNEI. Trimming cost V 3 bases and J 7 bases, with 10 bases left between them. The CDR3 loop spans 14 amino acids. CDR3 nucleotides: TGTGCCAGCAGTGACGTTAGGGGGAATTCACCCCTCCACTTT. Protein: CASSDVRGNSPLHF. Drawing the rest from reference TRBV2 and TRBJ1-6, the complete variable domain is EPEVTQTPSHQVTQMGQEVILRCVPISNHLYFYWYRQILGQKVEFLVSFYNNEISEKSEIFDDQFSVERPDGSNFTLKIRSTKLEDSAMYFCASSDVRGNSPLHFGNGTRLTVT.

The chain joins TRBV10-3 to TRBJ1-1; 9 bases are shared with TRBD1. The V segment lost 6 bases and the J segment 3 bases; nucleotides outside the gene matches: 5. Germline CDR1 reads ENHRY; CDR2 reads SYGVKD. The CDR3 is 14 residues long. CDR3 residues: CAIRLDRGDTEAFF. The CDR3 DNA sequence: TGTGCCATCAGATTGGACAGGGGTGACACTGAAGCTTTCTTT.

The chain has TRBV19 and TRBJ1-1, with 8 nucleotides matching TRBD1. The ends lost 5 bases at V and 0 bases at J; junction bases unmatched: 8. CDR1 is LNHDA and CDR2 is SQIVND in the germline V gene (reference sequence). This CDR3 comprises 16 residues. The CDR3 loop reads CASSSLRGQVNTEAFF. In DNA form, the CDR3 reads TGTGCCAGTAGTTCACTCAGGGGGCAGGTGAACACTGAAGCTTTCTTT.